The T cell receptor (beta chain) described here comes from a study of T cells of healthy individuals. One entry per CDR3 protein results from TCRdb running MiXCR on the 5' RACE reads. The table has 40,000 to 65,000 distinct CDR3 sequences, roughly 14% seen once. In its sample, this clonotype ranks as medium-sized. The CDR3 has 14 residues. V lost 4 bases and J lost 3, with 9 bases in between. Germline loops: CDR1 MNHNS, CDR2 SASEGT. The clonotype originates from a human donor in good health. The rearrangement joins TRBV6-1 to TRBJ2-2; maybe TRBD2 (6 bases). This chain's CDR3 is CASSAAGDTGELFF. CDR3 DNA: TGTGCCAGCAGTGCAGCGGGTGACACCGGGGAGCTGTTTTTT.